A single sample is the source of the 29 T cell receptor beta chains below, sequenced in a study of blood T cell repertoires in COVID-19. Method: immunoSEQ multiplex PCR; TCRdb's copy keeps in-frame clones and lacks some. The repertoire holds about 200,000 clones, with 82% as singletons. Sequencing was done on a sample of peripheral blood. The receptors derive from a woman of 80 years or more with COVID-19, enrolled during active disease.

The chain recombines TRBV6-2 or TRBV6-3 with TRBJ2-5; TRBD2 matches 9 bases. V gave up 0 bases and J gave up 5 bases; unmatched junction bases: 13. The CDR3 has 18 residues. In germline, CDR1 is MNHEY, CDR2 SVGEGT. CDR3: CASSYSPRSGSLEETQYF. The CDR3 DNA reads TGTGCCAGCAGTTACTCGCCACGTAGCGGGAGTTTGGAGGAGACCCAGTACTTC.

J is TRBJ2-2 and V is TRBV5-1; TRBD1 matches 10 bases. After removal of 4 bases from V and 4 bases from J, the junction contained 7 bases not matched to a gene. Germline lookup yields CDR1 SGHRS and CDR2 YFSETQ. The CDR3 totals 16 residues. CDR3 bases: TGCGCCAGCAGCGGACCGGGACAGGGGTCCACCGGGGAGCTGTTTTTT. Protein: CASSGPGQGSTGELFF.

The chain couples TRBV3-1 (or the pseudogene TRBV3-2) to TRBJ2-3; tentatively, D is TRBD2 (6 bases). Germline-derived CDR1 and CDR2 are LGHDT and YNNKEL (reference sequence). The CDR3 runs 13 residues. Trimming removed 6 bases at V and 2 bases at J, with 9 bases between. The CDR3: CASRQLATDTQYF. The CDR3, as DNA: TGTGCCAGCAGACAACTAGCCACAGATACGCAGTATTTT.

This chain links TRBV5-8 with TRBJ2-5, with D perhaps matching TRBD1 (6 bases). The CDR3 totals 14 residues. Germline CDR1 reads SGHTS; CDR2 reads YDEGEE. Trimming cost V 1 base and J 5 bases, with 12 bases left between them. CDR3 coding DNA: TGTGCCAGCAGCTTGCTAGGGGGAGTTGAGACCCAGTACTTC. Residues: CASSLLGGVETQYF.

The chain carries TRBV27 and TRBJ1-1, with a possible D match to TRBD1 (6 bases). Looked up from germline, CDR1 is MNHEY and CDR2 is SMNVEV (reference sequence). V was trimmed by 8 bases and J by 3 bases, leaving 13 bases between them. There are 13 residues in the CDR3. This CDR3 is CASWDTGDTEAFF. The DNA for the CDR3 is TGTGCCAGCTGGGACACCGGGGACACTGAAGCTTTCTTT.

Only a few counts were recorded for this clone. V and J are TRBV21-1 and TRBJ2-1; the listed D gene, TRBD1, was not tested against the DNA. TRBV21-1 is labeled a pseudogene. The CDR3 is 15 residues long. The DNA of the CDR3 is TGTGCCAGCACCACGCTGGCCACCATCTTTTCCGAGCAGTTCTTC. It encodes CASTTLATIFSEQFF.

V and J are TRBV5-1 and TRBJ2-1; possibly TRBD2 for D (6 bases). The CDR3 totals 14 residues. Germline V gives CDR1 SGHRS, CDR2 YFSETQ. Trimming removed 4 bases from V and 0 bases from J, with 8 bases in between. The CDR3 sequence: CASSTEGSYNEQFF. DNA for the CDR3: TGCGCCAGCAGCACGGAGGGCTCCTACAATGAGCAGTTCTTC.

This chain links TRBV2 with TRBJ1-2, with a possible D match to TRBD1 (5 bases). Trimming cost V 1 base and J 8 bases, with 11 bases left between them. Germline-derived CDR1 and CDR2 are SNHLY and FYNNEI. There are 13 residues in the CDR3. The DNA for the CDR3 is TGTGCCAGCAGTGAAGGGGAGGGGCGGGGCTACACCTTC. As protein: CASSEGEGRGYTF.

The genes are TRBV13 and TRBJ2-3; TRBD2 agrees at 9 bases. The germline CDR1 and CDR2 sequences are PRHDT and FYEKMQ (reference sequence). V gave up 4 bases and J gave up 4 bases; unmatched junction bases: 6. The length of the CDR3 is 15 residues. The CDR3, as DNA: TGTGCCAGCAGCTCCCCGGGACTAGCTCCAGATACGCAGTATTTT. Its translation: CASSSPGLAPDTQYF.

The V gene is TRBV12-5, the J gene TRBJ1-6; TRBD1 matches 7 bases. CDR1 and CDR2 (germline): LGHNT, FRNRAP. Germline trimming cut 7 bases from V and 6 bases from J; bases unmatched to any gene: 6. The CDR3 is made up of 14 amino acids. The CDR3 spells CASAQGQLNSPLHF. In DNA form, the CDR3 reads TGTGCTAGTGCCCAGGGACAGCTTAATTCACCCCTCCACTTT.

The chain uses TRBV6-5 and TRBJ1-6; perhaps TRBD1 as D (5 bases). The V end lost 8 bases, the J end lost 4 bases, and 12 bases lay between the germline ends. This CDR3 has 14 residues. Looked up from germline, CDR1 is MNHEY and CDR2 is SVGAGI. The CDR3 reads CASGAASYNSPLHF. The CDR3 nucleotides are TGTGCCAGCGGGGCAGCTTCATATAATTCACCCCTCCACTTT.

The sample holds a few counts of this clone. This chain uses TRBV5-6 with TRBJ2-5, with no clear D. The CDR3 extends over 12 amino acids. Germline V lookup: CDR1 SGHDT, CDR2 YYEEEE. Trimming left V 0 bases short and J 5 bases short, with 5 bases between. The CDR3 sequence is CASSLVEETQYF. CDR3 bases: TGTGCCAGCAGCTTGGTCGAGGAGACCCAGTACTTC.

The count of this clone is one. This chain links TRBV9 with TRBJ2-3; D is possibly TRBD2 (6 bases). Germline V lookup: CDR1 SGDLS, CDR2 YYNGEE. The CDR3 extends over 14 amino acids. The V end was cut by 5 bases, the J end by 2 bases, with 12 bases between. DNA of the CDR3: TGTGCCAGCAGTAAAACTAGCTCCACAGATACGCAGTATTTT. This translates into CASSKTSSTDTQYF. The full variable domain, with the rest looked up from reference TRBV9 and TRBJ2-3, is DSGVTQTPKHLITATGQRVTLRCSPRSGDLSVYWYQQSLDQGLQFLIQYYNGEERAKGNILERFSAQQFPDLHSELNLSSLELGDSALYFCASSKTSSTDTQYFGPGTRLTVL.

The chain uses TRBV7-6 and TRBJ2-1; 7 nucleotides align to TRBD1. V dropped 5 bases and J dropped 4; count of bases not matched to a gene: 11. CDR3 length equals 16 residues. Germline V gene sequence: CDR1 SGHVS, CDR2 FNYEAQ. The CDR3 nucleotides are TGTGCCAGCAGCCCCGGGACAGCGCGCCTGTACAATGAGCAGTTCTTC. Translated, it gives CASSPGTARLYNEQFF. The full variable domain, completed using reference TRBV7-6 and TRBJ2-1, is GAGVSQSPRYKVTKRGQDVALRCDPISGHVSLYWYRQALGQGPEFLTYFNYEAQQDKSGLPNDRFSAERPEGSISTLTIQRTEQRDSAMYRCASSPGTARLYNEQFFGPGTRLTVL.

The V call is TRBV11-3, the J call TRBJ1-1; D not resolved. Germline V gene data show CDR1 as SGHNT and CDR2 as YENEEA. The germline V and J ends were trimmed by 1 base and 1 base, with 13 bases remaining between them. The CDR3 runs to 16 residues. CDR3 sequence reads: CASSLAPGRPNTEAFF. The CDR3, as DNA: TGTGCCAGCAGCTTAGCTCCAGGCAGACCGAACACTGAAGCTTTCTTT.

V usage is TRBV5-1 and J usage is TRBJ2-1, with a tentative D call TRBD2 (6 bases). Germline CDR1 reads SGHRS; CDR2 reads YFSETQ. The germline V and J ends were trimmed by 4 bases and 1 base, with 15 bases remaining between them. The CDR3 runs to 16 residues. This CDR3 reads CASSASGGASYNEQFF. The CDR3, as DNA: TGCGCCAGCAGCGCCTCGGGCGGGGCGTCCTACAATGAGCAGTTCTTC.

The chain couples TRBV9 to TRBJ1-2; 7 bases are shared with TRBD1. The V segment lost 1 base and the J segment 2 bases; nucleotides outside the gene matches: 5. Germline V CDR1 and CDR2: SGDLS, YYNGEE. The length of the CDR3 is 15 residues. The chain's CDR3 is CASSVRDSTNYGYTF. CDR3 nucleotide sequence: TGTGCCAGCAGCGTACGGGACAGCACAAACTATGGCTACACCTTC.

V gene TRBV24-1 combines with J gene TRBJ2-7; D ambiguous. Per the germline V gene, CDR1 is KGHDR and CDR2 is SFDVKD. V was cut by 7 bases and J by 2 bases, with 11 bases left in between. The CDR3 is 13 residues long. The CDR3 sequence is CATSPGSPYEQYF. The DNA for the CDR3 is TGTGCCACCAGCCCGGGTAGCCCCTACGAGCAGTACTTC.

The CDR3 nucleotides are TGTGCCAGCAGTCCCAGATCCTTTCCCCGGGCAGATACGCAGTATTTT. Translated: CASSPRSFPRADTQYF. The chain is built from TRBV28 and TRBJ2-3; D gene unclear. V was clipped by 5 bases and J by 4 bases, with 19 bases between them. Germline V gives CDR1 MDHEN, CDR2 SYDVKM. This CDR3 comprises 16 residues.

The chain employs TRBV24-1 and TRBJ1-2; D is uncertain. The CDR3 is 13 amino acids. Trimming stripped 1 base from V and 5 bases from J, with 7 bases between. Germline loops: CDR1 KGHDR, CDR2 SFDVKD. CDR3 in amino acids: CATSDFSGYGYTF. The CDR3 region has the DNA TGTGCCACCAGTGATTTTTCGGGGTATGGCTACACCTTC.

This sequence joins TRBV15 and TRBJ1-1; D is undetermined. Looked up from germline, CDR1 is LNHNV and CDR2 is YYDKDF (reference sequence). The CDR3 contains 14 residues. V lost 4 bases and J lost 7, with 16 bases in between. CDR3 DNA sequence: TGTGCCACCAGCAAAGGAGGGAGTAGTTATGAAGCTTTCTTT. This gives the protein CATSKGGSSYEAFF.

V is TRBV29-1 and J is TRBJ2-6; no clear D. The germline V gene has CDR1 SQVTM and CDR2 ANQGSEA. The CDR3 length is 13 residues. The V end was cut by 7 bases, the J end by 0 bases, with 7 bases between. The DNA of the CDR3 is TGCAGCGCCGGAGCCTCTGGGGCCAACGTCCTGACTTTC. This translates into CSAGASGANVLTF.

The rearrangement uses TRBV27 and TRBJ1-6, with 10 positions matching TRBD1. Germline V CDR1 and CDR2: MNHEY, SMNVEV (reference sequence). The CDR3 has 15 amino acids. With 5 bases clipped from V and 4 bases from J, the junction kept 2 bases outside the gene matches. The CDR3 region is CASSRGQGYNSPLHF. Written as DNA, the CDR3 is TGTGCCAGCAGTCGGGGACAGGGGTATAATTCACCCCTCCACTTT.

The chain has TRBV6-1 and TRBJ1-2, with 12 bases lining up with TRBD1. This CDR3 spans 18 amino acids. The germline V gene encodes CDR1 MNHNS and CDR2 SASEGT. Trimming cost V 2 bases and J 0 bases; bases outside gene matches: 7. CDR3: CASSERGQGAIANYGYTF. Written as DNA, the CDR3 is TGTGCCAGCAGTGAAAGGGGACAGGGGGCTATAGCTAACTATGGCTACACCTTC.

This clone occurred once. The CDR3 bases are TGTGCCAGCAGGGGAGGGGGACAGGACTACGAGCAGTACTTC. Translated, it gives CASRGGGQDYEQYF. The chain is built from TRBV6-5 and TRBJ2-7, with D possibly being TRBD1 (8 bases). The CDR3 sequence is 14 residues long. V dropped 6 bases and J dropped 3 bases, with 15 bases sitting between them. Germline loops: CDR1 MNHEY, CDR2 SVGAGI.

This sequence joins TRBV5-1 and TRBJ2-5; D remains ambiguous. V lost 0 bases to trimming and J lost 1 base, with 4 bases between them. The CDR3 runs 13 residues. Germline V gene sequence: CDR1 SGHRS, CDR2 YFSETQ. The CDR3 here is CASSLASQETQYF. CDR3 DNA: TGCGCCAGCAGCTTGGCTAGCCAAGAGACCCAGTACTTC.

The chain uses TRBV12-3 or TRBV12-4 and TRBJ1-1, with 10 bases matching TRBD1. The trim removed 5 bases at V and 8 bases at J, leaving 5 bases unmatched. The CDR3 is made up of 13 amino acids. In nucleotides, the CDR3 is TGTGCCAGCAGTCCAAGACAGGGGGCAGAAGCTTTCTTT. Translation gives CASSPRQGAEAFF.

J is TRBJ2-3 and V is TRBV7-2, with 10 bases that match TRBD1. Trimming at V came to 5 bases and at J to 8 bases, leaving 7 bases not matched to a gene. CDR3 length: 14 amino acids. Germline V gives CDR1 SGHTA, CDR2 FQGNSA. The CDR3 DNA is TGTGCCAGCAGCCTGGGGACAGGGGCAGTTACGCAGTATTTT. Its protein is CASSLGTGAVTQYF.

This clone was observed a few times. The gene calls are TRBV19 and TRBJ1-4; D remains unclear. The V gene's germline CDR1 is LNHDA and CDR2 SQIVND (reference sequence). This CDR3 region has 15 residues. V was cut by 3 bases and J by 4 bases, with 12 bases left in between. The CDR3 loop is CASSITPGGNEKLFF. The CDR3 bases are TGTGCCAGTAGTATCACCCCGGGAGGTAATGAAAAACTGTTTTTT.